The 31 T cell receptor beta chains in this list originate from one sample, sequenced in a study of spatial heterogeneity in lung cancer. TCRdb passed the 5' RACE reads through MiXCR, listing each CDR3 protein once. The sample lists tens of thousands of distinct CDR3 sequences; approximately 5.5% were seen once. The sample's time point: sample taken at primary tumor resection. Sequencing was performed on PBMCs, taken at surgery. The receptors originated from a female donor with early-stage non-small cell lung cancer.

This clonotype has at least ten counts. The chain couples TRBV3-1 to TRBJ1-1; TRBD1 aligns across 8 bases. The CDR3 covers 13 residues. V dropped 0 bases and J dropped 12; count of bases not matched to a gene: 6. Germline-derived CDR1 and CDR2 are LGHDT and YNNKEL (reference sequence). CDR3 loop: CASSQDMDRETFF. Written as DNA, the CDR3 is TGTGCCAGCAGCCAAGATATGGACAGGGAAACTTTCTTT.

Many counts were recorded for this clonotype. CDR3 sequence (DNA): TGTGCCAGCAGCTGGAGGCCCAGGACGTACGAGCAGTACTTC. Its translation is CASSWRPRTYEQYF. The chain uses TRBV5-4 and TRBJ2-7, with a tentative D call TRBD2 (5 bases). Trimming removed 3 bases at V and 4 bases at J, with 14 bases between. CDR1 is SGHNT, CDR2 YYREEE, per germline (reference sequence). The CDR3 has 14 amino acids.

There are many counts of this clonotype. CDR3 sequence: CSVGQGVNQPQHF. CDR3 in DNA: TGCAGCGTCGGACAGGGAGTCAATCAGCCCCAGCATTTT. V is TRBV29-1 and J is TRBJ1-5; TRBD1 aligns across 8 bases. The V and J ends lost 6 bases and 3 bases, in that order; junction bases with no gene match: 4. CDR3 length equals 13 residues. Germline CDR1 and CDR2: SQVTM and ANQGSEA.

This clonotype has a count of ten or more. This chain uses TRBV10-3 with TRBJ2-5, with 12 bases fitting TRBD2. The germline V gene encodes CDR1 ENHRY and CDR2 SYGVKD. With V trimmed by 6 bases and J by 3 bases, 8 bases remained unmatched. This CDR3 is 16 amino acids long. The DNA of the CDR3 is TGTGCCATCAGACCCGGACTAGCGGGGTGGGAAGAGACCCAGTACTTC. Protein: CAIRPGLAGWEETQYF.

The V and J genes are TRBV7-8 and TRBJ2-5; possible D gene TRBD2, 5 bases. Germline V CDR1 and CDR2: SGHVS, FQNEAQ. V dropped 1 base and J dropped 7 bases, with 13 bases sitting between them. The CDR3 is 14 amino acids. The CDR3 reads CASSLGQYRGTQYF. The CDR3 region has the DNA TGTGCCAGCAGCTTAGGCCAGTACCGGGGGACCCAGTACTTC.

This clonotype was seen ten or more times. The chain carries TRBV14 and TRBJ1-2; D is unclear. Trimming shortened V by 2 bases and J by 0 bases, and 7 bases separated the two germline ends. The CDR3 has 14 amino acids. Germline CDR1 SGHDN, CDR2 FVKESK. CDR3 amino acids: CASSQRNTNYGYTF. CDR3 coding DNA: TGTGCCAGCAGCCAACGGAATACTAACTATGGCTACACCTTC.

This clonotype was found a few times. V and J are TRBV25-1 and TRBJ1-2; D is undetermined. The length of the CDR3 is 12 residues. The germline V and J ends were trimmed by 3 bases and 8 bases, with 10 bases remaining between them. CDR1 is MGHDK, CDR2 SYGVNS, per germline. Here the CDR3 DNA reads TGTGCCAGCAGTGACCCCTTTGGGGGCTACACCTTC. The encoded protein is CASSDPFGGYTF.

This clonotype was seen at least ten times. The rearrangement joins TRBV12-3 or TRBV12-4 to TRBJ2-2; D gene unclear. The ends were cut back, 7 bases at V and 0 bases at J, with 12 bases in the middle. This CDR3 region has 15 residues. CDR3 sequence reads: CASTMLIPNTGELFF. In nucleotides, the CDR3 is TGTGCCAGCACGATGTTGATTCCGAACACCGGGGAGCTGTTTTTT.

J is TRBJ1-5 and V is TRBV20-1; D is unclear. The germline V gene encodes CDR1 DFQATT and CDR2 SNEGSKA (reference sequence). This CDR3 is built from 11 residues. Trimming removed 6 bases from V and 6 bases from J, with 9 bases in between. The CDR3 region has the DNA TGCAGTGCCCGTAGTACTCAGCCCCAGCATTTT. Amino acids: CSARSTQPQHF.

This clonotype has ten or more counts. CDR3 nucleotide sequence: TGTGCCATCAGTTTACAGGGCGGCACTGAAGCTTTCTTT. This gives the protein CAISLQGGTEAFF. The chain links TRBV10-3 to TRBJ1-1; tentative D call: TRBD1 (6 bases). The V end was cut by 5 bases, the J end by 4 bases, with 11 bases between. Germline CDR1 and CDR2: ENHRY and SYGVKD. This CDR3 is built from 13 residues.

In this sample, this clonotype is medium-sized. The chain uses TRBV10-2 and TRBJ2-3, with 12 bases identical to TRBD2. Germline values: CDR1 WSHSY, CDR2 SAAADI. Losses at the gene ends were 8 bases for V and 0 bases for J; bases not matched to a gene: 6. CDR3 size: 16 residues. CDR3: CASETGLAGSTDTQYF. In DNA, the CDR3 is TGCGCCAGCGAAACCGGACTAGCGGGGAGCACAGATACGCAGTATTTT.

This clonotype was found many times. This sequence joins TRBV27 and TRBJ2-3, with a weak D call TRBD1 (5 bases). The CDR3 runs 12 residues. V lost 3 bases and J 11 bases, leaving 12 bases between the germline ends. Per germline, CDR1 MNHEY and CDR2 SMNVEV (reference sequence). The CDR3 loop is CASSLLGQEQYF. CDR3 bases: TGTGCCAGCAGTTTGTTGGGGCAGGAGCAGTATTTT.

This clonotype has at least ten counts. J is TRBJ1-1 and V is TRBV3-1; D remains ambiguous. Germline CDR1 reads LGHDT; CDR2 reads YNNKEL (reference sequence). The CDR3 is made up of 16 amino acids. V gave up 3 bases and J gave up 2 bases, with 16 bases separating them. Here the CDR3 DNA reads TGTGCCAGCAGCCAGGGTGGCGGGCTCCTTAACACTGAAGCTTTCTTT. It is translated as CASSQGGGLLNTEAFF.

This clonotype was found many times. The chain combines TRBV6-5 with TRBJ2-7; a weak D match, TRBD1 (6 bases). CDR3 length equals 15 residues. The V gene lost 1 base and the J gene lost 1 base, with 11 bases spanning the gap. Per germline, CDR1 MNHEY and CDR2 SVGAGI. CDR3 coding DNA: TGTGCCAGCAGTTACTTCCCGACAGGTTCCTACGAGCAGTACTTC. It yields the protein CASSYFPTGSYEQYF.

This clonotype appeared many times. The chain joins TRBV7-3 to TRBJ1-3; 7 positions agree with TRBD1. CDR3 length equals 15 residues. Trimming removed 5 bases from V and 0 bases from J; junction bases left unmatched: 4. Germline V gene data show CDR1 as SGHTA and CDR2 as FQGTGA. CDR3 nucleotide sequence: TGTGCCAGCAGCCGATCAGGGGGCTCTGGAAACACCATATATTTT. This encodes CASSRSGGSGNTIYF.

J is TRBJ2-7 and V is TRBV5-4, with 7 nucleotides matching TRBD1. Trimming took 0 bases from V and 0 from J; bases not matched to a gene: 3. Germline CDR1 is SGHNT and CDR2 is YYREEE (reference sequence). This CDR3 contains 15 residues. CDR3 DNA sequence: TGTGCCAGCAGCTTGGTGACAGGGAGCTCCTACGAGCAGTACTTC. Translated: CASSLVTGSSYEQYF.

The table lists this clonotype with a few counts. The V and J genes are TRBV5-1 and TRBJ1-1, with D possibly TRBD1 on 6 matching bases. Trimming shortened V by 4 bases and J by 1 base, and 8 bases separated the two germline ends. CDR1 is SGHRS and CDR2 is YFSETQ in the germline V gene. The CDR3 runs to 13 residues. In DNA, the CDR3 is TGCGCCAGCAGCGAGGGACAGAACACTGAAGCTTTCTTT. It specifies CASSEGQNTEAFF.

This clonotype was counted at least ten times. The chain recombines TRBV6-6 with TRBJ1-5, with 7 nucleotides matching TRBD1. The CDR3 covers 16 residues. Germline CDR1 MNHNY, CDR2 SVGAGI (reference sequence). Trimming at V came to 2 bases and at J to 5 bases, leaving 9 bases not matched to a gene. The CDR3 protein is CASSYPRQGQYQPQHF. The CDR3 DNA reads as TGTGCCAGCAGTTACCCGAGACAGGGACAATATCAGCCCCAGCATTTT.

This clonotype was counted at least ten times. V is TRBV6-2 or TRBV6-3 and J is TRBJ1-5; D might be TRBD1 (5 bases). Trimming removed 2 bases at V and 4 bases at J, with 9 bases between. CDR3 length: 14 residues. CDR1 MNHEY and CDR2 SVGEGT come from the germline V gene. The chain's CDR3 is CASSYGAGNQPQHF. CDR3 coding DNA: TGTGCCAGCAGTTACGGGGCAGGGAATCAGCCCCAGCATTTT.

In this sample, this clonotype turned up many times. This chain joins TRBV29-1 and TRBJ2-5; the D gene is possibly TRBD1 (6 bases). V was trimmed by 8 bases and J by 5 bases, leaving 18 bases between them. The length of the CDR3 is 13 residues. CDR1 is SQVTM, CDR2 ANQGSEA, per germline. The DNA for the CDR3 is TGCAGCTTTGTGGTCCCTAGGGGGGAGACCCAGTACTTC. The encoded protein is CSFVVPRGETQYF.

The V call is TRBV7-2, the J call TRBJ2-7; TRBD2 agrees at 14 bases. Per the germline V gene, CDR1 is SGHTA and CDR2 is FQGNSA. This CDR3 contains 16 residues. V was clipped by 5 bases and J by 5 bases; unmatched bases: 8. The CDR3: CASSRAGTSGRDEQYF. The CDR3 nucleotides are TGTGCCAGCAGCCGGGCCGGGACTAGCGGGAGAGACGAGCAGTACTTC.

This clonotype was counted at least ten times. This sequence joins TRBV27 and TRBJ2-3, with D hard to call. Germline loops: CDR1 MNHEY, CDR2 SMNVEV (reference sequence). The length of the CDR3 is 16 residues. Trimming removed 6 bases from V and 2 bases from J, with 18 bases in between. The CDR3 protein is CASSRLGLGNTDTQYF. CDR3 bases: TGTGCCAGCAGCCGGCTCGGGCTGGGCAACACAGATACGCAGTATTTT.

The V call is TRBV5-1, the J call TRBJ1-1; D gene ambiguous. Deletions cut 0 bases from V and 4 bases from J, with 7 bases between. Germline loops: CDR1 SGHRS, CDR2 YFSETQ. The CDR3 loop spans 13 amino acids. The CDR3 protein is CASSLGHVTEAFF. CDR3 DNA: TGCGCCAGCAGCTTGGGCCATGTCACTGAAGCTTTCTTT.

CDR3 sequence: CASGKGVNNEQFF. The CDR3 DNA sequence: TGTGCTAGTGGGAAGGGAGTGAACAATGAGCAGTTCTTC. The chain couples TRBV12-5 to TRBJ2-1, with D possibly being TRBD2 (5 bases). Trimming stripped 6 bases from V and 5 bases from J, with 11 bases between. Germline V gives CDR1 LGHNT, CDR2 FRNRAP. The CDR3 extends over 13 amino acids.

CDR3 DNA: TGCGCCAGCAGCCAAGATCTAGCCGGGGGGGCAGGGGGCATCGCAGATACGCAGTATTTT. Amino acids: CASSQDLAGGAGGIADTQYF. The chain uses TRBV4-3 and TRBJ2-3; D is tentatively TRBD1 or TRBD2 (8 bases each). Germline V lookup: CDR1 LGHNA, CDR2 YSLEER. The V gene lost 0 bases and the J gene lost 4 bases, with 26 bases spanning the gap. The length of the CDR3 is 20 residues.

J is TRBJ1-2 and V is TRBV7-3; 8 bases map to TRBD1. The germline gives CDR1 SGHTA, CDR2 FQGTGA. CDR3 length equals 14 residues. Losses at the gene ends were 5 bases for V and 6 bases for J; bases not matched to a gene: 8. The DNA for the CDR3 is TGTGCCAGCAGCCTCTCGACAGGGGTCGATGGCTACACCTTC. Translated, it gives CASSLSTGVDGYTF. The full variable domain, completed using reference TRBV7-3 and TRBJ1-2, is GAGVSQTPSNKVTEKGKYVELRCDPISGHTALYWYRQSLGQGPEFLIYFQGTGAADDSGLPNDRFFAVRPEGSVSTLKIQRTERGDSAVYLCASSLSTGVDGYTFGSGTRLTVV.

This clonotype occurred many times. The DNA of the CDR3 is TGTGCCAGCAGCTTAACAGGGATGAACACTGAAGCTTTCTTT. Translating it yields CASSLTGMNTEAFF. This rearrangement joins TRBV7-3 to TRBJ1-1; D is unresolved. From germline, CDR1 is SGHTA and CDR2 FQGTGA. V lost 0 bases and J lost 0, with 5 bases in between. The CDR3 runs to 14 residues.

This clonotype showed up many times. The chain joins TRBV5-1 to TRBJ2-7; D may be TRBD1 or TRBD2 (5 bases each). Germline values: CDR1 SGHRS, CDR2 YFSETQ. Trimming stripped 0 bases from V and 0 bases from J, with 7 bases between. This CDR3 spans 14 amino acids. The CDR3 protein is CASSLVGGSYEQYF. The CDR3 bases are TGCGCCAGCAGCTTGGTTGGGGGCTCCTACGAGCAGTACTTC.

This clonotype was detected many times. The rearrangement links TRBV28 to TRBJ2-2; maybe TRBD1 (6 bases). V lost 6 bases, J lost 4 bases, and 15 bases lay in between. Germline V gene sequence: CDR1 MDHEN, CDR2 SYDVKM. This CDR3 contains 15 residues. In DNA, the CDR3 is TGTGCCAGCAGCCAGCAGGGGATGGGCACCGGGGAGCTGTTTTTT. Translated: CASSQQGMGTGELFF.

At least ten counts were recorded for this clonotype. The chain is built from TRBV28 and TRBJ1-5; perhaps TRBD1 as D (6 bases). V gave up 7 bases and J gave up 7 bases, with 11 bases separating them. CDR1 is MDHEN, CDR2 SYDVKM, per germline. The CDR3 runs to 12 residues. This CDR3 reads CASKQQGQPQHF. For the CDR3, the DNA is TGTGCCAGCAAACAACAGGGACAGCCCCAGCATTTT.

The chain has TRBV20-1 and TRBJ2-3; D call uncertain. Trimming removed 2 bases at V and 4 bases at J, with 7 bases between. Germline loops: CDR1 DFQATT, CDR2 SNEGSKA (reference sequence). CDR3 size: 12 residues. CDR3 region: CSARPGSDTQYF. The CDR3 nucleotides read TGCAGTGCTAGACCCGGGTCAGATACGCAGTATTTT.